Shown below are 20 T cell receptor beta chains from a single sample sequenced in a study of blood T cell repertoires in COVID-19. Using immunoSEQ multiplex PCR, the repertoire was profiled, and TCRdb retains in-frame clones only, with some absent. The repertoire consists of roughly 200,000 clones, with 84% occurring once and the leading ten covering about 4.4%. The material sequenced was peripheral blood. These receptors all come from a man in his fifties with active or convalescent COVID-19.

The rearrangement uses TRBV6-1 and TRBJ1-6, with 8 bases identical to TRBD1. Trimming took 3 bases from V and 1 from J; bases not matched to a gene: 8. In germline, CDR1 is MNHNS, CDR2 SASEGT. The CDR3 has 18 amino acids. The chain's CDR3 is CASSDLIQGGSYNSPLHF. In nucleotides, the CDR3 is TGTGCCAGCAGTGATTTAATACAGGGGGGTTCCTATAATTCACCCCTCCACTTT.

The chain carries TRBV2 and TRBJ1-3; D unclear. The CDR3 consists of 13 residues. The germline V gene has CDR1 SNHLY and CDR2 FYNNEI. Trimming removed 5 bases from V and 9 bases from J, with 14 bases in between. CDR3 protein: CASSPAEVSTIYF. The CDR3 nucleotides read TGTGCCAGCAGTCCCGCCGAAGTTAGCACCATATATTTT.

V usage is TRBV7-2 and J usage is TRBJ1-2; 7 bases fit TRBD1. There are 12 residues in the CDR3. The junction had 0 bases not matched to a gene; V was cut back by 1 base and J by 7 bases. Germline V gene lookup returns CDR1 SGHTA and CDR2 FQGNSA. The CDR3 nucleotides are TGTGCCAGCAGCTTAGACAGGGGTGGCTACACCTTC. Residues: CASSLDRGGYTF.

The CDR3 loop is CASSPLDRALNYGYTF. The DNA for the CDR3 is TGTGCCAGCAGTCCCCTGGACAGGGCCCTAAACTATGGCTACACCTTC. This chain links TRBV27 with TRBJ1-2, with 8 bases identical to TRBD1. J lost 2 bases, V lost 5 bases, and 10 bases had no gene match. The CDR3 spans 16 residues. Per the germline V gene, CDR1 is MNHEY and CDR2 is SMNVEV (reference sequence).

This clone has a handful of counts. The chain uses TRBV29-1 and TRBJ2-5; D might be TRBD2 (6 bases). Trimming removed 4 bases from V and 2 bases from J, with 11 bases in between. Per the germline V gene, CDR1 is SQVTM and CDR2 is ANQGSEA. CDR3 length equals 13 residues. This CDR3 reads CSVGEGGQETQYF. CDR3 sequence (DNA): TGCAGCGTTGGTGAGGGAGGTCAAGAGACCCAGTACTTC. Full variable domain (outside the CDR3, taken from reference TRBV29-1 and TRBJ2-5): SAVISQKPSRDICQRGTSLTIQCQVDSQVTMMFWYRQQPGQSLTLIATANQGSEATYESGFVIDKFPISRPNLTFSTLTVSNMSPEDSSIYLCSVGEGGQETQYFGPGTRLLVL.

V and J are TRBV28 and TRBJ2-5; D is perhaps TRBD1 (5 bases). V shed 6 bases and J shed 2 bases, with 7 bases lying between them. Germline CDR1 MDHEN, CDR2 SYDVKM. This CDR3 spans 12 amino acids. DNA for the CDR3: TGTGCCAGCAGGGCAGGGCAAGAGACCCAGTACTTC. It specifies CASRAGQETQYF.

For this clone: The same CDR3 also results from other DNA sequences found in this sample. The rearrangement links TRBV9 to TRBJ2-7, with 7 bases matching TRBD2. The length of the CDR3 is 14 residues. J gave up 1 base and V 1 base, and 2 bases lay outside the gene matches. Germline lookup yields CDR1 SGDLS and CDR2 YYNGEE. DNA of the CDR3: TGTGCCAGCAGCGTAACCGGGGGGTCCTACGAGCAGTACTTC. Protein sequence: CASSVTGGSYEQYF.

V gene TRBV19 combines with J gene TRBJ2-3, with D possibly being TRBD2 (6 bases). This CDR3 contains 15 residues. CDR1 is LNHDA, CDR2 SQIVND, per germline (reference sequence). V dropped 7 bases and J dropped 6 bases, with 20 bases sitting between them. The CDR3 DNA follows: TGTGCCAGTACTCAAGGGACTTCCCCCGGGGATACGCAGTATTTT. Its protein product is CASTQGTSPGDTQYF. Using reference TRBV19 and TRBJ2-3 for the parts outside the CDR3, the full variable domain is DGGITQSPKYLFRKEGQNVTLSCEQNLNHDAMYWYRQDPGQGLRLIYYSQIVNDFQKGDIAEGYSVSREKKESFPLTVTSAQKNPTAFYLCASTQGTSPGDTQYFGPGTRLTVL.

This chain joins TRBV28 and TRBJ2-1, with D possibly TRBD1 on 6 matching bases. Germline V gene data show CDR1 as MDHEN and CDR2 as SYDVKM. The V end lost 5 bases, the J end lost 1 base, and 21 bases lay between the germline ends. The CDR3 is 18 amino acids. The CDR3 protein is CASSLSQEEGGSYNEQFF. The CDR3 nucleotides are TGTGCCAGCAGTCTCTCTCAAGAAGAAGGGGGTTCCTACAATGAGCAGTTCTTC.

This sequence joins TRBV5-1 and TRBJ1-2; TRBD1 aligns across 7 bases. Germline CDR1 and CDR2: SGHRS and YFSETQ. CDR3 length: 16 residues. V trimming: 1 base; J trimming: 6 bases; junction bases outside the gene matches: 12. The CDR3 loop is CASSLIGLGGADGYTF. The DNA for the CDR3 is TGCGCCAGCAGCTTGATAGGGTTAGGGGGCGCCGATGGCTACACCTTC.

This clone was counted between two and nine times. The rearrangement uses TRBV19 and TRBJ2-2; D is uncertain. CDR3 length equals 13 residues. V was cut by 6 bases and J by 2 bases, with 7 bases left in between. The germline V gene has CDR1 LNHDA and CDR2 SQIVND (reference sequence). This chain's CDR3 is CASRLANTGELFF. CDR3 nucleotides: TGTGCCAGTAGGTTAGCAAACACCGGGGAGCTGTTTTTT.

V is TRBV4-3 and J is TRBJ1-2; D uncertain. Germline-derived CDR1 and CDR2 are LGHNA and YSLEER. V lost 1 base to trimming and J lost 11 bases, with 20 bases between them. The CDR3 runs 15 residues. The chain's CDR3 is CASSQGSSGLFGYTF. In DNA, the CDR3 is TGCGCCAGCAGCCAAGGATCCTCGGGGTTATTTGGTTACACCTTC.

The rearrangement joins TRBV5-1 to TRBJ1-2; 10 positions match TRBD1. This CDR3 has 14 residues. Germline-derived CDR1 and CDR2 are SGHRS and YFSETQ. The V gene end was trimmed by 4 bases and the J gene end by 3 bases; junction bases not matched to a gene: 3. The CDR3 DNA reads TGCGCCAGCAGCCCCGGGACAGGGGACTATGGCTACACCTTC. Amino acids: CASSPGTGDYGYTF.

With respect to this clone: The same CDR3 can be traced to other DNA sequences in this sample. The V gene is TRBV5-1, the J gene TRBJ1-1; 10 positions match TRBD1. The V gene end was trimmed by 0 bases and the J gene end by 4 bases; junction bases not matched to a gene: 3. CDR1 is SGHRS and CDR2 is YFSETQ in the germline V gene. The CDR3 runs to 15 residues. The CDR3 region has the DNA TGCGCCAGCAGCTTGGCCGGACAGGGGGGCACTGAAGCTTTCTTT. Its protein is CASSLAGQGGTEAFF.

This clone has a single count. This chain connects TRBV7-2 to TRBJ1-1, with TRBD1 identical over 11 bases. CDR1 SGHTA and CDR2 FQGNSA come from the germline V gene. V shed 5 bases, J shed 5 bases, and the junction held 7 bases outside the gene matches. The CDR3 is 15 residues long. In DNA, the CDR3 is TGTGCCAGCAGCCCCAGGACAGGGGGCGGGACTGAAGCTTTCTTT. It translates to CASSPRTGGGTEAFF.

Only a few counts were recorded for this clone. CDR3 DNA sequence: TGTGCCACCAGTGATTCGCAGGGGGCTAACACCATATATTTT. Translating gives CATSDSQGANTIYF. The rearrangement uses TRBV24-1 and TRBJ1-3; TRBD1 matches 8 bases. The CDR3 sequence is 14 residues long. The germline V gene encodes CDR1 KGHDR and CDR2 SFDVKD. V trimming: 2 bases; J trimming: 7 bases; junction bases outside the gene matches: 3.

Only a few counts were recorded for this clone. The chain couples TRBV11-1 to TRBJ2-7; D call uncertain. The CDR3 covers 12 residues. Germline V gives CDR1 SGHAT, CDR2 FQDESV (reference sequence). V dropped 4 bases and J dropped 0 bases, with 4 bases sitting between them. The chain's CDR3 is CASSSSSYEQYF. DNA of the CDR3: TGTGCCAGCAGCTCGAGCTCCTACGAGCAGTACTTC.

V usage is TRBV7-2 and J usage is TRBJ2-1, with 8 bases that match TRBD2. CDR1 is SGHTA and CDR2 is FQGNSA in the germline V gene. The V segment lost 7 bases and the J segment 7 bases; nucleotides outside the gene matches: 18. The length of the CDR3 is 17 residues. This CDR3 reads CASTVPGGGGPGNEQFF. The CDR3 DNA reads as TGTGCCAGCACCGTCCCCGGGGGCGGGGGGCCGGGGAATGAGCAGTTCTTC.

Comment on this clone: Additional DNA sequences in this sample encode the identical CDR3. The gene calls are TRBV12-3 or TRBV12-4 and TRBJ2-7; D remains unclear. The CDR3 consists of 12 residues. Trimming took 4 bases from V and 3 from J, leaving 7 bases between them. CDR3 in amino acids: CASSSPYYEQYF. CDR3 DNA: TGTGCCAGCAGTTCCCCTTACTACGAGCAGTACTTC.

The chain carries TRBV7-8 and TRBJ1-5, with no clear D. The CDR3 consists of 15 residues. The germline V gene has CDR1 SGHVS and CDR2 FQNEAQ. V lost 1 base, J lost 8 bases, and 15 bases lay in between. The CDR3 nucleotides read TGTGCCAGCAGCTTAGATGTAATCCGCGGGGAGCCCCAGCATTTT. This codes for CASSLDVIRGEPQHF.